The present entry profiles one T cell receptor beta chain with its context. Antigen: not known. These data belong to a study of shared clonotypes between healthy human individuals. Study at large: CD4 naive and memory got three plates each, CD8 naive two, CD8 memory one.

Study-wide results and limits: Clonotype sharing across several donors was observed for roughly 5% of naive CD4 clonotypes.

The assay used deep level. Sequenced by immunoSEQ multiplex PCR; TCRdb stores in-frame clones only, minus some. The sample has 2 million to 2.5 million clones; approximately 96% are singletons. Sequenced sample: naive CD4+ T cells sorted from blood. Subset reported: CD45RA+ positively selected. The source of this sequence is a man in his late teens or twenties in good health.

As DNA, the CDR3 is TGTGCCACCAGCAGAGATCTCTTGGAAGGCGACTATGGCTACACCTTC. Its translation is CATSRDLLEGDYGYTF. The chain employs TRBV15 and TRBJ1-2; no definite D call. Germline V CDR1 and CDR2: LNHNV, YYDKDF (reference sequence). The CDR3 has 16 residues. Between the trimmed V and J ends, which lost 0 bases and 3 bases, there was a span of 14 bases. The full variable domain, rest sourced from reference TRBV15 and TRBJ1-2, is DAMVIQNPRYQVTQFGKPVTLSCSQTLNHNVMYWYQQKSSQAPKLLFHYYDKDFNNEADTPDNFQSRRPNTSFCFLDIRSPGLGDTAMYLCATSRDLLEGDYGYTFGSGTRLTVV.